What follows are 24 T cell receptor beta chains derived from one specimen sequenced in a study of blood T cell repertoires in COVID-19. Method: immunoSEQ multiplex PCR; TCRdb's copy keeps in-frame clones and lacks some. Among 400,000 to 550,000 clones listed, nearly 90% were seen once. The sample comprised PBMCs or T cells enriched from blood (not recorded which). Source of these receptors: a woman under 30 with acute COVID-19.

The chain combines TRBV5-6 with TRBJ2-3, with D maybe TRBD1 (6 bases). This CDR3 comprises 14 residues. Germline CDR1 is SGHDT and CDR2 is YYEEEE. Trimming pared 4 bases from V and 0 bases from J, leaving 9 bases between. The DNA of the CDR3 is TGTGCCAGCAGCCCGGGACAAAGCACAGATACGCAGTATTTT. The encoded protein is CASSPGQSTDTQYF.

About this clone itself: A junction boundary mismatches the germline segment, possibly from a read error. The chain joins TRBV7-2 to TRBJ2-1; no clear D gene. The CDR3 length is 11 residues. Germline lookup yields CDR1 SGHTA and CDR2 FQGNSA. CDR3 sequence reads: CASTLNLGQFF. DNA for the CDR3: TGTGCCAGCACCTTAAACCTCGGGCAGTTCTTC.

The chain has TRBV19 and TRBJ2-3, with 13 bases that match TRBD2. The germline V gene encodes CDR1 LNHDA and CDR2 SQIVND (reference sequence). This CDR3 has 17 amino acids. The V segment lost 4 bases and the J segment 5 bases; nucleotides outside the gene matches: 9. The CDR3 here is CASSKLAGGPPGDTQYF. CDR3 sequence (DNA): TGTGCCAGTAGTAAACTAGCGGGGGGGCCTCCGGGAGATACGCAGTATTTT.

This chain joins TRBV12-3 or TRBV12-4 and TRBJ1-5, with D possibly matching TRBD1 (6 bases). The V end lost 9 bases, the J end lost 2 bases, and 8 bases lay between the germline ends. The CDR3 contains 12 residues. CDR3 nucleotide sequence: TGTGCCAGTGAGGGGGGCAATCAGCCCCAGCATTTT. Translating it yields CASEGGNQPQHF.

The rearrangement joins TRBV5-4 to TRBJ1-4; 7 bases are a match to TRBD1. With V trimmed by 3 bases and J by 6 bases, 2 bases remained unmatched. This CDR3 region has 13 residues. Per the germline V gene, CDR1 is SGHNT and CDR2 is YYREEE (reference sequence). CDR3 sequence: CASSSTGDEKLFF. CDR3 DNA: TGTGCCAGCAGCTCAACAGGGGATGAAAAACTGTTTTTT.

This chain uses TRBV27 with TRBJ2-7, with 9 bases fitting TRBD2. The V gene end was trimmed by 2 bases and the J gene end by 1 base; junction bases not matched to a gene: 6. The CDR3 is made up of 16 amino acids. Germline V gives CDR1 MNHEY, CDR2 SMNVEV (reference sequence). CDR3 DNA: TGTGCCAGCAGTTTAAGGTATAGCGGGAGATCCTACGAGCAGTACTTC. This translates into CASSLRYSGRSYEQYF.

This chain connects TRBV6-5 to TRBJ1-5, with 7 nucleotides matching TRBD1. V gave up 5 bases and J gave up 3 bases; unmatched junction bases: 7. Germline CDR1 and CDR2: MNHEY and SVGAGI. This CDR3 spans 15 amino acids. The CDR3 DNA reads TGTGCCAGCAGTCAGGACAGGCATCCCAATCAGCCCCAGCATTTT. Translating it yields CASSQDRHPNQPQHF.

The chain employs TRBV6-5 and TRBJ1-1; D is unclear. Germline CDR1 MNHEY, CDR2 SVGAGI. Trimming pared 11 bases from V and 7 bases from J, leaving 17 bases between. CDR3 size: 12 residues. CDR3 protein: CAGSQEDLEAFF. The CDR3 nucleotides are TGTGCCGGATCCCAGGAGGACCTTGAAGCTTTCTTT.

This clone was detected a few times. The rearrangement uses TRBV6-5 and TRBJ1-4; a weak D match, TRBD1 (5 bases). Germline CDR1 MNHEY, CDR2 SVGAGI. This CDR3 spans 16 amino acids. Trimming removed 3 bases at V and 7 bases at J, with 18 bases between. Written as DNA, the CDR3 is TGTGCCAGCAGTTATGGCTCGGGGGGGTTAGGTGAAAAACTGTTTTTT. This sequence encodes CASSYGSGGLGEKLFF.

V gene TRBV9 combines with J gene TRBJ1-1; 10 bases line up with TRBD1. V was clipped by 0 bases and J by 3 bases; unmatched bases: 5. This CDR3 is built from 16 residues. CDR1 is SGDLS, CDR2 YYNGEE, per germline. CDR3 loop: CASSVGWGTGDTEAFF. The CDR3, as DNA: TGTGCCAGCAGCGTAGGCTGGGGGACAGGGGACACTGAAGCTTTCTTT.

In this sample, this clone turned up a few times. The rearrangement joins TRBV11-2 to TRBJ1-6; 9 bases map to TRBD1. Germline V lookup: CDR1 SGHAT, CDR2 FQNNGV. V was clipped by 5 bases and J by 10 bases; unmatched bases: 15. This CDR3 region has 17 residues. The CDR3 region is CASSRSSQGALGSPLHF. As DNA, the CDR3 is TGTGCCAGCAGCCGTTCGTCACAGGGGGCACTAGGGTCACCCCTCCACTTT.

This clone was picked up one time. CDR3 in DNA: TGTGCCAGCAGAAGGGGGAGCGGAGTCACAGATACGCAGTATTTT. Translation gives CASRRGSGVTDTQYF. V usage is TRBV28 and J usage is TRBJ2-3; TRBD1 might be the D (6 bases). From germline, CDR1 is MDHEN and CDR2 SYDVKM. The CDR3 contains 15 residues. V was cut by 6 bases and J by 2 bases, with 15 bases left in between.

V gene TRBV7-9 combines with J gene TRBJ1-6; 8 nucleotides align to TRBD1. Per germline, CDR1 SEHNR and CDR2 FQNEAQ (reference sequence). The V and J ends lost 5 bases and 5 bases, in that order; junction bases with no gene match: 11. The CDR3 has 17 amino acids. CDR3 sequence (DNA): TGTGCCAGCAGCCACAGGGGGGGAGTGAGCGATAATTCACCCCTCCACTTT. This encodes CASSHRGGVSDNSPLHF.

The rearrangement uses TRBV11-2 and TRBJ1-2; TRBD1 matches at 9 bases. The CDR3 length is 15 residues. With 5 bases clipped from V and 2 bases from J, the junction kept 6 bases outside the gene matches. In germline, CDR1 is SGHAT, CDR2 FQNNGV. This CDR3 reads CASSPGQGPNYGYTF. CDR3 DNA: TGTGCCAGCAGCCCGGGACAGGGACCAAACTATGGCTACACCTTC.

The gene calls are TRBV7-9 and TRBJ2-7; 7 bases map to TRBD1. The CDR3 is made up of 16 amino acids. J was trimmed by 1 base and V by 0 bases; bases with no gene match: 6. Germline values: CDR1 SEHNR, CDR2 FQNEAQ (reference sequence). The CDR3 DNA sequence: TGTGCCAGCAGCTTAGCCGGACAGGCTCGATCCTACGAGCAGTACTTC. Amino acid sequence: CASSLAGQARSYEQYF.

The V and J genes are TRBV3-1 (or the pseudogene TRBV3-2) and TRBJ1-3; maybe TRBD1 (5 bases). The CDR3 is made up of 17 amino acids. V lost 5 bases and J 3 bases, leaving 20 bases between the germline ends. Germline CDR1 and CDR2: LGHDT and YNNKEL (reference sequence). The CDR3 bases are TGTGCCAGCAGCGATAGTCCAGGGTATATTGGTGGAAACACCATATATTTT. As protein: CASSDSPGYIGGNTIYF.

This clone was detected once. This chain joins TRBV29-1 and TRBJ2-3; no firm D call. The CDR3 contains 12 residues. CDR1 and CDR2 (germline): SQVTM, ANQGSEA. Trimming removed 2 bases from V and 7 bases from J, with 10 bases in between. The CDR3, as DNA: TGCAGCGTTGAACCACAGACAAATACGCAGTATTTT. Its protein product is CSVEPQTNTQYF.

This chain uses TRBV4-1 with TRBJ2-1, with 14 bases fitting TRBD2. CDR3 length: 18 residues. Germline-derived CDR1 and CDR2 are MGHRA and YSYEKL. The V gene end was trimmed by 2 bases and the J gene end by 4 bases; junction bases not matched to a gene: 7. CDR3 sequence: CASSQPQGTSGGYNEQFF. Written as DNA, the CDR3 is TGCGCCAGCAGCCAACCCCAAGGGACTAGCGGGGGATACAATGAGCAGTTCTTC.

The chain couples TRBV5-3 to TRBJ2-3, with 8 bases matching TRBD2. TRBV5-3 counts as an open reading frame of uncertain function. CDR3 length: 14 residues. V dropped 6 bases and J dropped 2; count of bases not matched to a gene: 5. The CDR3 DNA reads as TGTGCCAGAACACCGGGACTAGTCACAGATACGCAGTATTTT. This gives the protein CARTPGLVTDTQYF.

The V and J genes are TRBV27 and TRBJ2-3; TRBD2 aligns across 7 bases. This CDR3 region has 16 residues. The V gene end was trimmed by 4 bases and the J gene end by 6 bases; junction bases not matched to a gene: 13. Germline-derived CDR1 and CDR2 are MNHEY and SMNVEV (reference sequence). The CDR3 DNA sequence: TGTGCCAGCAGTTACGCGCGGGAGCTTGGGGGGGATACGCAGTATTTT. Its translation: CASSYARELGGDTQYF.

The chain recombines TRBV2 with TRBJ2-3; 11 nucleotides align to TRBD2. With 1 base clipped from V and 5 bases from J, the junction kept 2 bases outside the gene matches. Germline CDR1 reads SNHLY; CDR2 reads FYNNEI. The CDR3 is 15 amino acids. This CDR3 is CASSEVLAGVDTQYF. The CDR3 DNA reads as TGTGCCAGCAGTGAAGTACTAGCGGGGGTAGATACGCAGTATTTT.

J is TRBJ1-4 and V is TRBV10-3, with D possibly being TRBD1 (5 bases). The ends were cut back, 0 bases at V and 5 bases at J, with 13 bases in the middle. The germline V gene has CDR1 ENHRY and CDR2 SYGVKD. The CDR3 is 16 amino acids. The CDR3 DNA is TGTGCCATCAGTGAGTCGCGGGGCAGCGAAAATGAAAAACTGTTTTTT. Amino acid sequence: CAISESRGSENEKLFF.

CDR3 sequence reads: CAWSLNTIYF. CDR3 bases: TGTGCCTGGAGTCTAAACACCATATATTTT. The chain is built from TRBV30 and TRBJ1-3; D call uncertain. The CDR3 covers 10 residues. V was trimmed by 2 bases and J by 6 bases, leaving 2 bases between them. The V gene's germline CDR1 is GTSNPN and CDR2 SVGIG (reference sequence).

V gene TRBV5-4 combines with J gene TRBJ2-7; 10 nucleotides line up with TRBD2. V was clipped by 3 bases and J by 0 bases; unmatched bases: 6. The germline V gene encodes CDR1 SGHNT and CDR2 YYREEE (reference sequence). This CDR3 is built from 16 residues. The CDR3, as DNA: TGTGCCAGCAGCTCCGGGACTAGCGTCATCTCCTACGAGCAGTACTTC. It translates to CASSSGTSVISYEQYF.